This TCR beta chain comes out of a study of OX40 agonist ivuxolimab in advanced cancers. Comments on this clone: What it recognizes is unknown.

V was trimmed by 5 bases and J by 4 bases, leaving 15 bases between them. Germline lookup yields CDR1 MDHEN and CDR2 SYDVKM. The CDR3 totals 15 residues. Libraries were prepared by immunoSEQ multiplex PCR; TCRdb keeps only in-frame clonotypes and omits some of them. The sample lists 30,000 or so clones; around 90% were seen once. The study, taken as a whole, reports: By week 6 at 0.1 to 3.0 mg/kg, blood CD4+ and CD8+ T cells had expanded clonally.

The receptor's source is an adult with an advanced solid tumor such as melanoma, head and neck, liver or kidney cancer. This sequence joins TRBV28 and TRBJ1-3; perhaps TRBD1 as D (5 bases). The source material was CD4+ or CD8+ T cells sorted from blood, sampled in a trial of the OX40 agonist ivuxolimab. CDR3 in DNA: TGTGCCAGCAGTCCCCGGGGGGGTACCGGAAACACCATATATTTT. It is translated as CASSPRGGTGNTIYF. Full variable domain (remainder filled in from reference TRBV28 and TRBJ1-3): DVKVTQSSRYLVKRTGEKVFLECVQDMDHENMFWYRQDPGLGLRLIYFSYDVKMKEKGDIPEGYSVSREKKERFSLILESASTNQTSMYLCASSPRGGTGNTIYFGEGSWLTVV.